This TCR beta chain is drawn from a study of shared clonotypes between healthy human individuals. Study as a whole: Plates per donor: three CD4 naive, three CD4 memory, two CD8 naive, one CD8 memory.

CDR3 size: 15 residues. CDR1 is SGHTA, CDR2 FQGTGA, per germline. V lost 2 bases, J lost 2 bases, and 9 bases lay in between. Notes on this clone: Its target is unknown.

Points from the study as a whole: Shared clonotypes across all four donors exceeded non-shared ones in generation probability. Only blood was sampled, and tissue TCR repertoires likely differ from blood ones.

Over several immunoSEQ plates, each subset's genomic DNA was distributed in even portions. Produced via immunoSEQ multiplex PCR; TCRdb's table is partial and in-frame only. The sample yields about 2.4 million clones, 90% to 95% seen once. Specimen: naive CD4+ T cells from PBMCs. Subset of the sample: CD45RA+ positively selected. The chain links TRBV7-3 to TRBJ2-2, with TRBD2 as a possible D gene (6 bases). The clonotype comes from a man younger than 35 in good health. Some clones in this sample may be carry-over from other donors' samples. CDR3 nucleotide sequence: TGTGCCAGCAGCTTAGTCGGGGGTAACACCGGGGAGCTGTTTTTT. Its translation is CASSLVGGNTGELFF.